A single sample is the source of the 19 T cell receptor beta chains below, sequenced in a study of persistence of HIV-infected CD4 T cells. The stimulus was lysate of CMV-infected fibroblasts, approximately 9.6 ug/mL. Sorted nonresponding memory CD4+ T cells were CD40L-negative, CD69-negative, CD45RO-high. The immunoSEQ assay was version 4, run in survey mode. Produced via immunoSEQ multiplex PCR; TCRdb's table is partial and in-frame only. The table has 45,000 to 55,000 clones, 75% to 85% seen once. What these receptors recognize is not known. Sequenced material: CD4+ T cells sorted from PBMCs after approximately 19-hour stimulation, taken from a patient who received antiretroviral therapy. Receptor source: an adult man with HIV who was CMV-seropositive.

The V and J genes are TRBV6-5 and TRBJ1-1; 8 nucleotides align to TRBD1. The CDR3 is 13 residues long. Germline CDR1 reads MNHEY; CDR2 reads SVGAGI. The V gene end was trimmed by 7 bases and the J gene end by 6 bases; junction bases not matched to a gene: 7. The CDR3 bases are TGTGCCAGCACCCGACAGGGGATATCTGAAGCTTTCTTT. The encoded protein is CASTRQGISEAFF.

The chain uses TRBV14 and TRBJ1-2, with D possibly TRBD1 on 6 matching bases. V lost 4 bases, J lost 4 bases, and 10 bases lay in between. The germline V gene has CDR1 SGHDN and CDR2 FVKESK. The CDR3 sequence is 13 residues long. CDR3 bases: TGTGCCAGCAGCCCCAGGGGCCCCTATGGCTACACCTTC. This translates into CASSPRGPYGYTF.

The chain carries TRBV7-9 and TRBJ1-1; D is uncertain. The CDR3 runs 11 residues. V lost 3 bases and J 5 bases, leaving 4 bases between the germline ends. Germline V CDR1 and CDR2: SEHNR, FQNEAQ (reference sequence). CDR3: CASSLGTEAFF. CDR3 DNA: TGTGCCAGCAGCTTGGGAACTGAAGCTTTCTTT.

The rearrangement uses TRBV5-4 and TRBJ2-3; D perhaps matches TRBD2 (6 bases). V gave up 0 bases and J gave up 1 base, with 9 bases separating them. The CDR3 is 15 residues long. Germline CDR1 and CDR2: SGHNT and YYREEE (reference sequence). In nucleotides, the CDR3 is TGTGCCAGCAGCTTGGGCGGGATCGGCACAGATACGCAGTATTTT. Protein product: CASSLGGIGTDTQYF.

This chain joins TRBV29-1 and TRBJ1-4, with D maybe TRBD1 (5 bases). Trimming stripped 7 bases from V and 8 bases from J, with 11 bases between. This CDR3 comprises 11 residues. Germline CDR1 SQVTM, CDR2 ANQGSEA. The DNA of the CDR3 is TGCAGCGCCCAATGGGGGGAAAAACTGTTTTTT. This encodes CSAQWGEKLFF.

This sequence joins TRBV7-9 and TRBJ1-5; TRBD1 aligns across 10 bases. The trim removed 11 bases at V and 0 bases at J, leaving 7 bases unmatched. Per the germline V gene, CDR1 is SEHNR and CDR2 is FQNEAQ (reference sequence). CDR3 length: 15 amino acids. The CDR3 region has the DNA TGTGCCGGAACCGGGACAGGGGTTAGCAATCAGCCCCAGCATTTT. This encodes CAGTGTGVSNQPQHF.

This rearrangement joins TRBV12-3 or TRBV12-4 to TRBJ1-2, with TRBD1 matching 9 bases. The CDR3 covers 13 residues. V was clipped by 5 bases and J by 8 bases; unmatched bases: 6. In nucleotides, the CDR3 is TGTGCCAGCAGTGGGACAGGGTCAAAGGGCTACACCTTC. Encoded protein: CASSGTGSKGYTF.

The chain uses TRBV20-1 and TRBJ1-1; D unclear. Trimming cost V 3 bases and J 0 bases, with 8 bases left between them. Germline CDR1 is DFQATT and CDR2 is SNEGSKA (reference sequence). The CDR3 covers 13 residues. The CDR3 here is CSASRSMNTEAFF. CDR3 DNA sequence: TGCAGTGCTAGTCGCAGCATGAACACTGAAGCTTTCTTT.

This clone is medium-sized (0.01 to 0.1%) within its sample. V is TRBV5-1 and J is TRBJ1-6, with TRBD1 identical over 9 bases. V shed 4 bases and J 13 bases; nucleotides not matched to a gene: 9. The germline V gene has CDR1 SGHRS and CDR2 YFSETQ. The CDR3 covers 14 residues. This CDR3 is CASSPGQGRKPLHF. CDR3 DNA sequence: TGCGCCAGCAGCCCGGGACAGGGAAGGAAGCCCCTCCACTTT.

This sequence joins TRBV27 and TRBJ1-5, with 7 bases lining up with TRBD1. The J segment lost 6 bases and the V segment lost 5 bases, leaving 10 bases of the junction unmatched. CDR1 MNHEY and CDR2 SMNVEV come from the germline V gene (reference sequence). CDR3 length equals 15 residues. CDR3 coding DNA: TGTGCCAGCAGTGACAGGGCAGGCAGGAGTCAGCCCCAGCATTTT. It codes for CASSDRAGRSQPQHF.

The gene calls are TRBV19 and TRBJ1-5; 7 nucleotides match TRBD1. The V gene's germline CDR1 is LNHDA and CDR2 SQIVND (reference sequence). V was clipped by 6 bases and J by 9 bases; unmatched bases: 11. The CDR3 runs to 14 residues. This CDR3 reads CASRFNRGEWPQHF. CDR3 nucleotide sequence: TGTGCCAGTAGATTCAACAGGGGAGAGTGGCCCCAGCATTTT.

The CDR3 sequence: CASSPIPPYEQYF. The CDR3 DNA reads as TGTGCCAGCAGCCCCATCCCGCCCTACGAGCAGTACTTC. The chain links TRBV7-2 to TRBJ2-7; D is uncertain. V lost 5 bases to trimming and J lost 2 bases, with 10 bases between them. The CDR3 spans 13 residues. Germline lookup yields CDR1 SGHTA and CDR2 FQGNSA.

This clone was seen only once. The CDR3 nucleotides are TGTGCCAGCAGCGGACTAGCGGTTTATACGCAGTATTTT. This gives the protein CASSGLAVYTQYF. This sequence joins TRBV28 and TRBJ2-3, with 10 bases matching TRBD2. The germline V gene encodes CDR1 MDHEN and CDR2 SYDVKM. The CDR3 loop spans 13 amino acids. V trimming: 6 bases; J trimming: 7 bases; junction bases outside the gene matches: 4.

V is TRBV5-1 and J is TRBJ1-1, with D possibly TRBD1 on 5 matching bases. V lost 4 bases to trimming and J lost 4 bases, with 14 bases between them. The CDR3 spans 14 residues. The germline V gene has CDR1 SGHRS and CDR2 YFSETQ. This CDR3 reads CASSPGGGSTEAFF. The CDR3 DNA reads TGCGCCAGCAGCCCGGGCGGGGGATCCACTGAAGCTTTCTTT.

The chain carries TRBV2 and TRBJ1-1; a weak D match, TRBD1 (6 bases). Germline CDR1 SNHLY, CDR2 FYNNEI. The CDR3 length is 11 residues. The ends were cut back, 7 bases at V and 11 bases at J, with 14 bases in the middle. The CDR3 region has the DNA TGTGCCAGCAAGGGGGGGTTGGAGGCTTTCTTT. Translating gives CASKGGLEAFF.

The table lists this clone with a count of one. One end of the junction fails to match germline, which may point to a read error. The rearrangement uses TRBV7-7 and TRBJ2-5; 14 positions match TRBD2. Germline values: CDR1 SSHAT, CDR2 FNYEAQ (reference sequence). This CDR3 region has 17 residues. The CDR3 DNA is TGTGCTAGCAGCCCCCGACTAGCGGGGGGGAGAGTTGAGACCCAGTACTTC. It translates to CASSPRLAGGRVETQYF. The variable domain in full, with the rest retrieved from reference TRBV7-7 and TRBJ2-5, is GAGVSQSPRYKVTKRGQDVTLRCDPISSHATLYWYQQALGQGPEFLTYFNYEAQPDKSGLPSDRFSAERPEGSISTLTIQRTEQRDSAMYRCASSPRLAGGRVETQYFGPGTRLLVL.

As to this clone: One end of the junction varies from germline; a read error may be responsible. The gene calls are TRBV2 and TRBJ2-5; D possibly uses TRBD1 or TRBD2 (5 bases each). The CDR3 contains 13 residues. Germline loops: CDR1 SNHLY, CDR2 FYNNEI. Here the CDR3 reads CASSDQGGGSRNF. CDR3 DNA sequence: TGTGCCAGCAGTGATCAGGGTGGAGGTTCTAGGAACTTC.

This rearrangement joins TRBV30 to TRBJ1-1; D is ambiguous. The CDR3 extends over 14 amino acids. V shed 2 bases and J shed 0 bases, with 10 bases lying between them. Germline V CDR1 and CDR2: GTSNPN, SVGIG (reference sequence). This CDR3 is CAWSSSRLNTEAFF. The CDR3, as DNA: TGTGCCTGGAGTTCGTCCAGGTTGAACACTGAAGCTTTCTTT.

The table lists this clone with a few counts. The genes are TRBV6-2 or TRBV6-3 and TRBJ1-2, with 9 bases that match TRBD1. The CDR3 consists of 15 residues. CDR1 is MNHEY, CDR2 SVGEGT, per germline. Losses at the gene ends were 7 bases for V and 3 bases for J; bases not matched to a gene: 9. In DNA, the CDR3 is TGTGCCAGCACCCCCCGGGACAGGGCGGACTATGGCTACACCTTC. Protein sequence: CASTPRDRADYGYTF.